The 28 T cell receptor beta chains below were found in one sample sequenced in a study of T cell changes during pregnancy in multiple sclerosis. Assay: immunoSEQ multiplex PCR; the TCRdb copy retains only in-frame clones and omits some. There are about 11,000 clones in the sample; around 94% occur only once, and under 0.3% lies in the top ten. The input for sequencing was CD4+ T cells from peripheral blood mononuclear cells, taken before pregnancy. These receptor sequences come from a female donor with multiple sclerosis, enrolled in a pregnancy study.

The genes are TRBV30 and TRBJ2-3; TRBD2 matches at 8 bases. This CDR3 contains 15 residues. The ends lost 3 bases at V and 7 bases at J; junction bases unmatched: 12. The germline CDR1 and CDR2 sequences are GTSNPN and SVGIG (reference sequence). CDR3 bases: TGTGCCTGGAGGGCAGCGGGGGCCACGATGAATACGCAGTATTTT. It yields the protein CAWRAAGATMNTQYF.

The chain uses TRBV11-2 and TRBJ2-5; 7 bases map to TRBD1. The DNA end favors TRBJ2-7, so the J call may be wrong. The germline V gene has CDR1 SGHAT and CDR2 FQNNGV. The CDR3 is 13 amino acids. CDR3 coding DNA: TGTGCCAGCAGCTTAAACAGGGGTCCCGAGCAGTACTTC. It codes for CASSLNRGPEQYF.

The chain employs TRBV15 and TRBJ2-7, with 11 bases aligning to TRBD2. This CDR3 has 14 amino acids. Germline V gene data show CDR1 as LNHNV and CDR2 as YYDKDF (reference sequence). Unmatched junction bases numbered 7, after V lost 8 bases and J lost 4 bases. The CDR3 DNA follows: TGTGCCACCCAATCGGGACTAGCGGAATACGAGCAGTACTTC. The encoded protein is CATQSGLAEYEQYF.

This chain uses TRBV5-3 with TRBJ2-2; D may be TRBD2 (7 bases). TRBV5-3 is an open reading frame whose function is uncertain. The V gene lost 4 bases and the J gene lost 7 bases, with 14 bases spanning the gap. This CDR3 has 14 residues. The CDR3 region is CARSTGGLGGELFF. CDR3 bases: TGTGCCAGAAGCACCGGGGGGCTGGGCGGGGAGCTGTTTTTT.

The CDR3 sequence is CASSFTTAETQYF. The CDR3 DNA reads TGCGCCAGCAGCTTTACCACAGCAGAGACCCAGTACTTC. V gene TRBV5-1 combines with J gene TRBJ2-5, with D uncertain. CDR1 and CDR2 (germline): SGHRS, YFSETQ. This CDR3 contains 13 residues. Trimming shortened V by 2 bases and J by 4 bases, and 9 bases separated the two germline ends.

V usage is TRBV4-1 and J usage is TRBJ2-1, with TRBD2 identical over 10 bases. Germline V gives CDR1 MGHRA, CDR2 YSYEKL. With 1 base clipped from V and 6 bases from J, the junction kept 6 bases outside the gene matches. The CDR3 totals 16 residues. CDR3 nucleotide sequence: TGCGCCAGCAGCCAAGGGTTAACTAGCGGGGTCAATGAGCAGTTCTTC. It translates to CASSQGLTSGVNEQFF.

CDR3 sequence: CACRGGTNYEQYF. The CDR3 nucleotides are TGTGCCTGCCGCGGGGGGACCAACTACGAGCAGTACTTC. V gene TRBV30 combines with J gene TRBJ2-7; 8 bases are shared with TRBD2. V shed 6 bases and J 3 bases; nucleotides not matched to a gene: 7. The CDR3 is made up of 13 amino acids. Germline V lookup: CDR1 GTSNPN, CDR2 SVGIG (reference sequence).

The chain recombines TRBV7-9 with TRBJ2-3; 7 bases align to TRBD1. The CDR3 length is 14 residues. The germline CDR1 and CDR2 sequences are SEHNR and FQNEAQ (reference sequence). V shed 4 bases, J shed 0 bases, and the junction held 1 base outside the gene matches. The CDR3 coding sequence is TGTGCCAGCAGCTGGGGACAGAGCACAGATACGCAGTATTTT. This translates into CASSWGQSTDTQYF.

The chain uses TRBV19 and TRBJ2-5, with D possibly matching TRBD2 (5 bases). The CDR3 length is 16 residues. The germline V gene encodes CDR1 LNHDA and CDR2 SQIVND (reference sequence). Trimming cost V 1 base and J 2 bases, with 14 bases left between them. CDR3 protein: CASSIVAGSGQETQYF. The CDR3 nucleotides are TGTGCCAGTAGTATAGTTGCGGGTTCCGGGCAAGAGACCCAGTACTTC.

The J gene is TRBJ2-2, the V gene TRBV10-1, with 15 bases matching TRBD2. With 6 bases clipped from V and 3 bases from J, the junction kept 5 bases outside the gene matches. The germline V gene encodes CDR1 WNHNN and CDR2 SYGVQD (reference sequence). The CDR3 runs to 17 residues. Here the CDR3 reads CASSGLAGGRDTGELFF. As DNA, the CDR3 is TGCGCCAGCAGCGGACTAGCGGGGGGGCGAGACACCGGGGAGCTGTTTTTT.

The V and J genes are TRBV10-2 and TRBJ2-5; tentatively, D is TRBD2 (6 bases). Germline CDR1 reads WSHSY; CDR2 reads SAAADI. The V gene lost 4 bases and the J gene lost 4 bases, with 7 bases spanning the gap. The CDR3 length is 12 residues. CDR3 loop: CASSAGGETQYF. The CDR3 DNA sequence: TGCGCCAGCAGTGCCGGGGGAGAGACCCAGTACTTC.

The sample holds a few counts of this clone. The V and J genes are TRBV2 and TRBJ2-2; D might be TRBD1 (6 bases). Trimming took off 4 bases at V and 1 base at J, with 10 bases between the two ends. CDR1 SNHLY and CDR2 FYNNEI come from the germline V gene. The CDR3 length is 15 residues. DNA of the CDR3: TGTGCCAGCAGTGCCACGACAGGGAACACCGGGGAGCTGTTTTTT. It specifies CASSATTGNTGELFF.

The chain has TRBV6-6 and TRBJ2-7; TRBD1 matches at 9 bases. V lost 7 bases and J lost 4; bases outside the gene matches: 8. Per the germline V gene, CDR1 is MNHNY and CDR2 is SVGAGI (reference sequence). CDR3 length equals 14 residues. In DNA form, the CDR3 reads TGTGCCAGCAAAAGGGACAGGGACCGTTACGAGCAGTACTTC. Protein: CASKRDRDRYEQYF.

V usage is TRBV7-9 and J usage is TRBJ1-3; D is uncertain. The V end lost 2 bases, the J end lost 0 bases, and 14 bases lay between the germline ends. The CDR3 spans 17 residues. Germline assignment: CDR1 SEHNR and CDR2 FQNEAQ (reference sequence). CDR3 residues: CASSLTSLRDSGNTIYF. CDR3 DNA: TGTGCCAGCAGCTTAACCTCCCTTCGGGACTCTGGAAACACCATATATTTT.

DNA for the CDR3: TGTGCCAGCAGCATGGTGGGACTCTCTGGAAACACCATATATTTT. Its translation: CASSMVGLSGNTIYF. The chain uses TRBV5-8 and TRBJ1-3; D perhaps matches TRBD1 (5 bases). Deletions cut 4 bases from V and 0 bases from J, with 11 bases between. Per germline, CDR1 SGHTS and CDR2 YDEGEE. The CDR3 totals 15 residues.

The J gene is TRBJ1-1, the V gene TRBV18; D might be TRBD1 (5 bases). Germline-derived CDR1 and CDR2 are KGHSH and LQKENI. The V and J ends lost 3 bases and 5 bases respectively, with 13 bases between them. This CDR3 is 14 amino acids long. The CDR3 sequence: CASSPTVGATEAFF. DNA of the CDR3: TGTGCCAGCTCACCTACAGTTGGGGCGACTGAAGCTTTCTTT.

The CDR3 DNA is TGTGCCAGCAGTCCAACAGGGGACACTGAAGCTTTCTTT. Its protein product is CASSPTGDTEAFF. The V and J genes are TRBV6-5 and TRBJ1-1; 7 bases agree with TRBD1. Per germline, CDR1 MNHEY and CDR2 SVGAGI. V lost 5 bases and J lost 3; bases outside the gene matches: 3. The CDR3 is 13 residues long.

This sequence joins TRBV30 and TRBJ1-1, with 12 bases that match TRBD1. CDR3 size: 16 residues. Germline lookup yields CDR1 GTSNPN and CDR2 SVGIG (reference sequence). The V gene end was trimmed by 8 bases and the J gene end by 2 bases; junction bases not matched to a gene: 12. In DNA form, the CDR3 reads TGTGCCGGGGACAGGGGGCCACCCCTTCTTAACACTGAAGCTTTCTTT. Protein: CAGDRGPPLLNTEAFF.

This chain links TRBV2 with TRBJ2-5, with D uncertain. Germline CDR1 is SNHLY and CDR2 is FYNNEI. The CDR3 sequence is 11 residues long. Trimming cost V 7 bases and J 5 bases, with 8 bases left between them. The CDR3 DNA reads as TGTGCCAGCATCCGAGAGGAGACCCAGTACTTC. Amino acid sequence: CASIREETQYF. Based on the CDR3 plus reference TRBV2 and TRBJ2-5, the full variable domain is EPEVTQTPSHQVTQMGQEVILRCVPISNHLYFYWYRQILGQKVEFLVSFYNNEISEKSEIFDDQFSVERPDGSNFTLKIRSTKLEDSAMYFCASIREETQYFGPGTRLLVL.

This clone appeared a single time. The rearrangement links TRBV7-3 to TRBJ1-1; D call uncertain. There are 14 residues in the CDR3. V was trimmed by 2 bases and J by 1 base, leaving 8 bases between them. Germline-derived CDR1 and CDR2 are SGHTA and FQGTGA. The CDR3 DNA follows: TGTGCCAGCAGCTTATTCCCCTCGAACACTGAAGCTTTCTTT. As protein: CASSLFPSNTEAFF.

The chain employs TRBV19 and TRBJ1-3, with a weak D call TRBD1 (5 bases). CDR1 and CDR2 from the germline V gene are LNHDA and SQIVND (reference sequence). The CDR3 extends over 17 amino acids. Trimming cost V 5 bases and J 0 bases, with 17 bases left between them. CDR3 coding DNA: TGTGCCAGTAGTCCCGAGGGGAGGTTCCGCTCTGGAAACACCATATATTTT. It yields the protein CASSPEGRFRSGNTIYF.

This clone was seen only once. The chain uses TRBV2 and TRBJ2-3, with D hard to call. The CDR3 loop spans 13 amino acids. Trimming removed 7 bases from V and 1 base from J, with 9 bases in between. Germline values: CDR1 SNHLY, CDR2 FYNNEI. In DNA, the CDR3 is TGTGCCAGCACGGCGCAGGGCACAGATACGCAGTATTTT. Encoded protein: CASTAQGTDTQYF.

The genes are TRBV15 and TRBJ2-4; 7 bases fit TRBD2. The V and J ends lost 2 bases and 5 bases, in that order; junction bases with no gene match: 6. Germline CDR1 and CDR2: LNHNV and YYDKDF (reference sequence). The CDR3 has 15 amino acids. Written as DNA, the CDR3 is TGTGCCACCAGCAGATCCGGAGCGGGGCAAAACATTCAGTACTTC. Protein product: CATSRSGAGQNIQYF.

The chain carries TRBV2 and TRBJ1-3; 7 nucleotides match TRBD1. The V and J ends lost 9 bases and 0 bases, in that order; junction bases with no gene match: 2. The CDR3 sequence is 13 residues long. From germline, CDR1 is SNHLY and CDR2 FYNNEI. The CDR3 coding sequence is TGTGCCAGTACAGGGGACTCTGGAAACACCATATATTTT. Amino acids: CASTGDSGNTIYF.

The chain links TRBV7-3 to TRBJ2-2, with 8 nucleotides matching TRBD2. With 1 base clipped from V and 4 bases from J, the junction kept 8 bases outside the gene matches. The CDR3 is made up of 17 amino acids. Germline CDR1 and CDR2: SGHTA and FQGTGA. Here the CDR3 reads CASSLMGVAGGTGELFF. The CDR3 DNA follows: TGTGCCAGCAGCTTAATGGGGGTCGCGGGGGGCACCGGGGAGCTGTTTTTT.

CDR3 in DNA: TGCGCCAGCAGTGAGGAGAGGGGGGGTAGGGTCACTGAAGCTTTCTTT. It encodes CASSEERGGRVTEAFF. This chain joins TRBV10-2 and TRBJ1-1; perhaps TRBD1 as D (6 bases). Trimming removed 2 bases at V and 4 bases at J, with 17 bases between. This CDR3 spans 16 amino acids. Germline assignment: CDR1 WSHSY and CDR2 SAAADI.

The rearrangement joins TRBV18 to TRBJ2-3; 7 nucleotides align to TRBD1. The V gene end was trimmed by 5 bases and the J gene end by 0 bases; junction bases not matched to a gene: 8. Looked up from germline, CDR1 is KGHSH and CDR2 is LQKENI. The CDR3 has 16 amino acids. The CDR3 here is CASSTGQVTSTDTQYF. CDR3 nucleotide sequence: TGTGCCAGCTCAACCGGACAGGTCACTAGCACAGATACGCAGTATTTT. Full variable domain (outside the CDR3, taken from reference TRBV18 and TRBJ2-3): NAGVMQNPRHLVRRRGQEARLRCSPMKGHSHVYWYRQLPEEGLKFMVYLQKENIIDESGMPKERFSAEFPKEGPSILRIQQVVRGDSAAYFCASSTGQVTSTDTQYFGPGTRLTVL.

This rearrangement joins TRBV5-1 to TRBJ2-1, with 10 bases that match TRBD2. Germline CDR1 and CDR2: SGHRS and YFSETQ. This CDR3 region has 15 residues. With V trimmed by 0 bases and J by 5 bases, 2 bases remained unmatched. The CDR3 nucleotides are TGCGCCAGCAGCTTGGAACTAGCGGGGAACAATGAGCAGTTCTTC. Protein product: CASSLELAGNNEQFF.